This TCR beta chain is from a study of technical replicates of blood from several donors. Germline V gives CDR1 SGHNT, CDR2 YENEEA. V shed 0 bases and J shed 6 bases, with 5 bases lying between them. The CDR3 runs to 13 residues. Profiled with immunoSEQ multiplex PCR; TCRdb holds only in-frame clones, not every one. The table shows roughly 60,000 clones, with 75% to 90% occurring only once. This clone was detected only once. This rearrangement joins TRBV11-3 to TRBJ2-2; D call uncertain. Sequencing input: PBMCs. This TCR was sampled from a human donor in good health. Some clones in this sample may be carry-over from other donors' samples. CDR3 sequence (DNA): TGTGCCAGCAGCTTAGATCTTGCCGGGGAGCTGTTTTTT. Protein: CASSLDLAGELFF.